Listed below are T cell receptor beta chains from one sample, sequenced in a study of glioma-infiltrating T cells after dendritic cell vaccination. The assay was immunoSEQ multiplex PCR, and TCRdb's table has in-frame clones only and misses some. The data show approximately 82,000 clones, 80% to 90% seen once. The sample here was blood, taken before dendritic cell vaccination. The receptors were gathered from a human donor with glioblastoma. CDR3s include the opening cysteine and the closing phenylalanine or tryptophan. Each record gives: J gene, clone size, D gene, V gene, CDR3 protein, CDR3 DNA. D genes are given only for firm matches. Size values are once, few and many counts, or a class for expanded clones, and some rows have none.

TRBJ1-2 NA TRBD1 TRBV2 CASSEEGQGFQNTF TGTGCCAGCAGTGAAGAGGGACAGGGGTTTCAGAACACCTTC
TRBJ2-3 NA TRBD2 TRBV19 CATQGGAGYTDTQYF TGTGCCACCCAAGGAGGAGCGGGGTACACAGATACGCAGTATTTT
TRBJ2-7 NA TRBD2 TRBV4-1 CASSRGGASGSSYEQYF TGCGCCAGCAGCCGTGGGGGGGCTAGCGGGTCCTCCTACGAGCAGTACTTC
TRBJ2-5 NA TRBD2 TRBV9 CASSAGLVAETQYF TGTGCCAGCAGCGCGGGACTAGTGGCAGAGACCCAGTACTTC
TRBJ1-2 NA TRBD1 TRBV19 CASGPQGAFYGYTF TGTGCCAGTGGACCACAGGGGGCGTTTTACGGCTACACCTTC
TRBJ2-1 NA TRBD2 TRBV27 CASSSGTSGFNEQFF TGTGCCAGCAGTTCCGGGACTAGCGGTTTCAATGAGCAGTTCTTC
TRBJ2-1 NA TRBD2 TRBV5-4 CASSLGLAGRGEQFF TGTGCCAGCAGCCTGGGACTAGCGGGGAGGGGTGAGCAGTTCTTC
TRBJ2-1 once TRBD2 TRBV18 CASSPLAGDNNEQFF TGTGCCAGCTCACCACTAGCGGGAGATAACAATGAGCAGTTCTTC
TRBJ2-7 few TRBD2 TRBV14 CASSQGLAGGEQYF TGTGCCAGCAGCCAAGGACTAGCGGGAGGCGAGCAGTACTTC
TRBJ2-1 NA TRBD2 TRBV5-4 CASSLAAGGRNEQFF TGTGCCAGCAGCTTGGCAGCGGGAGGGAGGAATGAGCAGTTCTTC
TRBJ1-5 NA TRBD1 TRBV16 CASSQDRVGQPQHF TGTGCCAGCAGCCAGGACAGGGTGGGCCAGCCCCAGCATTTT
TRBJ2-3 once TRBD2 TRBV7-9 CASSSSGSVDTQYF TGTGCCAGCAGTTCAAGCGGGAGTGTAGATACGCAGTATTTT
TRBJ1-5 NA TRBD1 TRBV19 CASSPPDNGQGGQPQHF TGTGCCAGTAGTCCCCCGGACAATGGACAGGGAGGACAGCCCCAGCATTTT